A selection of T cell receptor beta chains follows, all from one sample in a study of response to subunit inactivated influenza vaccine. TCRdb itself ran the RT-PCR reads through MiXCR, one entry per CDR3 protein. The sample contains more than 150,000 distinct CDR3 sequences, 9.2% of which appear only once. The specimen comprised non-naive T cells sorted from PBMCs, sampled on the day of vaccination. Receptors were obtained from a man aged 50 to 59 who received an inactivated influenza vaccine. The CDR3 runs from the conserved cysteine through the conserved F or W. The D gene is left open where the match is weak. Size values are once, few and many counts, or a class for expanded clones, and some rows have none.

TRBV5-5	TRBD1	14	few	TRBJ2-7	CASSLAGQGFEQYF	TGTGCCAGCAGCTTGGCTGGACAGGGTTTCGAGCAGTACTTC
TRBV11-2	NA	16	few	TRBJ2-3	CASSLDGRGGTDTQYF	TGTGCCAGCAGCTTAGATGGCAGGGGAGGGACAGATACGCAGTATTTT
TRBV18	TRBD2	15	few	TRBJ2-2	CASSPGLAGLGELFF	TGTGCCAGCTCACCTGGACTAGCGGGACTCGGGGAGCTGTTTTTT
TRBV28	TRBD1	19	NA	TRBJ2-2	CASSTLSGTGTRSPGELFF	TGTGCCAGCAGTACCCTGTCCGGGACAGGGACAAGATCTCCCGGGGAGCTGTTTTTT
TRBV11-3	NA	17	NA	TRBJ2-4	CASSLDPRGLAKNIQYF	TGTGCCAGCAGCTTAGATCCGCGGGGGCTAGCCAAAAACATTCAGTACTTC
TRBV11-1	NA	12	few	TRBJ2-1	CASSPTYNEQFF	TGTGCCAGCAGCCCGACCTACAATGAGCAGTTCTTC
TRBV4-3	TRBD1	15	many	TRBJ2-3	CASSQVTGGTDTQYF	TGCGCCAGCAGCCAAGTCACAGGGGGCACAGATACGCAGTATTTT
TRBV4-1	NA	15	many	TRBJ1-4	CASSPGAPRGEKLFF	TGCGCCAGCAGCCCGGGTGCACCTCGCGGTGAAAAACTGTTTTTT
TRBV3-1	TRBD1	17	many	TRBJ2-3	CASSRPTGGLSTDTQYF	TGTGCCAGCAGTCGACCGACAGGGGGCCTTAGCACAGATACGCAGTATTTT
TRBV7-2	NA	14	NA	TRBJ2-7	CASSLQDISYEQYF	TGTGCCAGCAGCTTACAGGACATCTCCTACGAGCAGTACTTC
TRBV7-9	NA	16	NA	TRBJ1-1	CASSPTGQLMNTEAFF	TGTGCCAGCAGCCCGACCGGACAGCTCATGAACACTGAAGCTTTCTTT
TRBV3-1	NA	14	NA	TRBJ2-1	CASSQNIRGNEQFF	TGTGCCAGCAGCCAAAATATCCGAGGGAATGAGCAGTTCTTC
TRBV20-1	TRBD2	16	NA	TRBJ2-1	CSARDVAGGGYNEQFF	TGCAGTGCTAGAGATGTGGCGGGAGGGGGGTACAATGAGCAGTTCTTC
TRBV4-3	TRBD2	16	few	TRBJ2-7	CASSQDRAGGIDEQYF	TGCGCCAGCAGCCAAGATCGAGCGGGAGGGATCGACGAGCAGTACTTC
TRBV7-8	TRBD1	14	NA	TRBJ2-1	CASSLGRTGGIQFF	TGTGCCAGCAGCTTAGGTCGGACAGGTGGGATTCAGTTCTTC
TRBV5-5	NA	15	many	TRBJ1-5	CASSLVQGRNQPQHF	TGTGCCAGCAGCTTGGTCCAGGGACGCAATCAGCCCCAGCATTTT
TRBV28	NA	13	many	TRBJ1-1	CASRVDRITEAFF	TGTGCCAGCAGGGTGGACAGAATAACTGAAGCTTTCTTT
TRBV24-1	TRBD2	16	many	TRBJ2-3	CATSDPGTSGTDTQYF	TGTGCCACCAGTGACCCCGGGACTAGCGGCACAGATACGCAGTATTTT
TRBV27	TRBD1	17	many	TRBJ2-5	CASSVTSLTGPQETQYF	TGTGCCAGCAGTGTCACCTCCTTGACAGGGCCACAAGAGACCCAGTACTTC
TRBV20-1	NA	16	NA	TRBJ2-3	CSARWGESLSTDTQYF	TGCAGTGCTAGATGGGGGGAGTCCTTAAGCACAGATACGCAGTATTTT
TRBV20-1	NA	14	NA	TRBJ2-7	CSAARYRDSYEQYF	TGCAGTGCCGCTAGGTACAGGGATTCCTACGAGCAGTACTTC
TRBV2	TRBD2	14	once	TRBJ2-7	CTSSGLAGEYEQYF	TGTACCAGCAGTGGACTAGCGGGAGAATACGAGCAGTACTTC
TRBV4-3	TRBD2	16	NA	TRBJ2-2	CASSQAPSGGAGELFF	TGCGCCAGCAGCCAAGCCCCTAGCGGAGGGGCCGGGGAGCTGTTTTTT
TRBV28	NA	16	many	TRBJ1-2	CASTTFRRARVSGYTF	TGTGCCAGCACCACCTTTCGCAGGGCCCGGGTCTCTGGCTACACCTTC
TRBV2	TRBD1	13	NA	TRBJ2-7	CASVRDRGSEQYF	TGTGCCAGCGTGCGGGACAGGGGATCCGAGCAGTACTTC
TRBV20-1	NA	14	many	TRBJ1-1	CSASNFRLRTEAFF	TGCAGTGCTTCCAATTTTAGGCTGCGCACTGAAGCTTTCTTT
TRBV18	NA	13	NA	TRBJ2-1	CASSQPMGDEQFF	TGTGCCAGCTCACAGCCTATGGGGGATGAGCAGTTCTTC
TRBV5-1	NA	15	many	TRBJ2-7	CASSPNVAASYEQYF	TGCGCCAGCAGCCCGAACGTGGCGGCCTCCTACGAGCAGTACTTC
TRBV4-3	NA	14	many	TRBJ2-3	CASSQESPPDTQYF	TGCGCCAGCAGCCAAGAATCTCCCCCAGATACGCAGTATTTT
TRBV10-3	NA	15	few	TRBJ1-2	CAISEIGNGDYGYTF	TGTGCCATCAGTGAGATCGGGAATGGAGACTATGGCTACACCTTC
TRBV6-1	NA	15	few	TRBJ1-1	CASSRSQVTNTEAFF	TGTGCCAGCAGCCGCTCACAGGTGACGAACACTGAAGCTTTCTTT
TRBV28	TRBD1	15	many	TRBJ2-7	CASSLYNRGLYEQYF	TGTGCCAGCAGTTTATATAACAGGGGGCTTTACGAGCAGTACTTC
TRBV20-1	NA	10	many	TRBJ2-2	CSAPDGELFF	TGCAGTGCTCCGGATGGGGAGCTGTTTTTT
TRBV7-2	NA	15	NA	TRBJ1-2	CASSLESTRGYGYTF	TGTGCCAGCAGCTTAGAGTCCACCCGCGGGTATGGCTACACCTTC
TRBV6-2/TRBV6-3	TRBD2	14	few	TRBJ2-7	CASCETSVSYEQYF	TGTGCCAGCTGTGAGACTAGCGTCTCCTACGAGCAGTACTTC
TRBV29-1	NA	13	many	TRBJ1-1	CSVVGRDTTEAFF	TGCAGCGTCGTGGGCCGGGACACCACTGAAGCTTTCTTT
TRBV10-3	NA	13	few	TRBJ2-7	CAISESGANEQYF	TGTGCCATCAGTGAGTCGGGGGCGAACGAGCAGTACTTC
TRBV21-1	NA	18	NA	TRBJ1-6	CASSKARRGAPVSSHLHF	TGTGCCAGCAGCAAAGCCCGAAGGGGCGCCCCGGTATCTTCACACCTCCACTTT
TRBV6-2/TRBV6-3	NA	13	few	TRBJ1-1	CASSYIENTEAFF	TGTGCCAGCAGTTACATCGAGAACACTGAAGCTTTCTTT
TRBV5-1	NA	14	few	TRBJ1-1	CASSLHGENTEAFF	TGCGCCAGCAGCTTGCACGGTGAGAACACTGAAGCTTTCTTT
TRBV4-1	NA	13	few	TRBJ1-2	CASSQETLYGYTF	TGCGCCAGCAGCCAAGAAACATTATATGGCTACACCTTC
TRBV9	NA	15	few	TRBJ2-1	CASSVGSDAYNEQFF	TGTGCCAGCAGCGTAGGCTCGGATGCCTACAATGAGCAGTTCTTC
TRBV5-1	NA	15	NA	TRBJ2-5	CASSEVARRSETQYF	TGCGCCAGCAGCGAGGTGGCCCGGCGATCAGAGACCCAGTACTTC
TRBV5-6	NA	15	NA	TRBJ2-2	CASSRGDTFTGELFF	TGTGCCAGCAGCCGGGGGGACACCTTCACCGGGGAGCTGTTTTTT
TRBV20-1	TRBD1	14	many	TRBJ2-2	CSAIGGPNTGELFF	TGCAGTGCTATAGGGGGCCCTAACACCGGGGAGCTGTTTTTT
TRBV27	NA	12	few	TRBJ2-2	CASKRVTGELFF	TGTGCCAGCAAGAGGGTCACCGGGGAGCTGTTTTTT
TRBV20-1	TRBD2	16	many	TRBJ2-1	CSARWTSGRTRNEQFF	TGCAGTGCTAGATGGACTAGCGGGAGGACTAGGAATGAGCAGTTCTTC
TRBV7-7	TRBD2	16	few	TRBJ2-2	CASSSGTSGFTGELFF	TGTGCTAGCAGCTCGGGGACTAGCGGTTTCACCGGGGAGCTGTTTTTT
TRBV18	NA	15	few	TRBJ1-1	CASSPLQELNTEAFF	TGTGCCAGCTCACCACTTCAGGAGTTGAACACTGAAGCTTTCTTT
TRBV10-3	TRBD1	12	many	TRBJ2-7	CAISTGGYEQYF	TGTGCCATCAGTACAGGGGGCTACGAGCAGTACTTC
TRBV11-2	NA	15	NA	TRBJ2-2	CASSLAGANTGELFF	TGTGCCAGCAGCTTAGCCGGGGCGAACACCGGGGAGCTGTTTTTT
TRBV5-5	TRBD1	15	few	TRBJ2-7	CASSPGQGATYEQYF	TGTGCCAGCAGCCCGGGACAGGGGGCCACCTACGAGCAGTACTTC
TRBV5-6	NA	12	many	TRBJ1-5	CASSVLNQPQHF	TGTGCCAGCAGCGTCCTTAATCAGCCCCAGCATTTT
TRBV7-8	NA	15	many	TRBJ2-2	CASSLGGAVTGELFF	TGTGCCAGCAGCCTGGGCGGGGCCGTCACCGGGGAGCTGTTTTTT
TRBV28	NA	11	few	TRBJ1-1	CASRVGTEAFF	TGTGCCAGCAGAGTTGGCACTGAAGCTTTCTTT
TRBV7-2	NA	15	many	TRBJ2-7	CASSLVDSGTYEQYF	TGTGCCAGCAGCTTAGTCGACAGCGGTACCTACGAGCAGTACTTC
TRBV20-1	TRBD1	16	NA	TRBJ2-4	CSARATGKTAKNIQYF	TGCAGTGCTAGAGCGACAGGGAAAACGGCCAAAAACATTCAGTACTTC
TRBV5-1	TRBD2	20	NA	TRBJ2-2	CASSLVGSGTSGPGTGELFF	TGCGCCAGCAGCTTGGTGGGGTCCGGGACTAGCGGACCGGGGACCGGGGAGCTGTTTTTT
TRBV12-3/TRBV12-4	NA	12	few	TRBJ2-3	CASRGGTDTQYF	TGTGCCAGCAGAGGGGGAACAGATACGCAGTATTTT
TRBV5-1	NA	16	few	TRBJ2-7	CASRGTPGGGNYEQYF	TGCGCCAGCAGAGGGACCCCCGGTGGGGGCAACTACGAGCAGTACTTC